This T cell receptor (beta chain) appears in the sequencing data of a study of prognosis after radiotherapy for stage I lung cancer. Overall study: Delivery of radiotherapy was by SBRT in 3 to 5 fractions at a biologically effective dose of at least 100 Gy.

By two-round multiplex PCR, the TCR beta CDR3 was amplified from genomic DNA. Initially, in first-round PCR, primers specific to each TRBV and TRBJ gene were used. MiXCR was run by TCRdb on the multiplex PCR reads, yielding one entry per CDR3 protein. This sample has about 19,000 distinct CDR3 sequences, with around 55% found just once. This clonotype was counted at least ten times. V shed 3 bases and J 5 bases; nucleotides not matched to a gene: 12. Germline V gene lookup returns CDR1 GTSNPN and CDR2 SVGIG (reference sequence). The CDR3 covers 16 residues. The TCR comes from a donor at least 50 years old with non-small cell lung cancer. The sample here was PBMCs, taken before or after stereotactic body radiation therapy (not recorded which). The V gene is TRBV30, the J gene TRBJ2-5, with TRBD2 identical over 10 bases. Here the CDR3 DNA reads TGTGCCTGGAGAGATGTCGGACTAGCGGTCGGGGAGACCCAGTACTTC. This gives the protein CAWRDVGLAVGETQYF. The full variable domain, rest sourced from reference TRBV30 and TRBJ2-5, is SQTIHQWPATLVQPVGSPLSLECTVEGTSNPNLYWYRQAAGRGLQLLFYSVGIGQISSEVPQNLSASRPQDRQFILSSKKLLLSDSGFYLCAWRDVGLAVGETQYFGPGTRLLVL.